This entry lists 9 T cell receptor beta chains sequenced from one sample in a study of technical replicates of blood from several donors. Assay: immunoSEQ multiplex PCR; the TCRdb copy retains only in-frame clones and omits some. The data contain about 57,000 clones, roughly 93% of them singletons. The sample comprised PBMCs. These receptors all come from a human donor in good health. Some clones in this sample may be carry-over from other donors' samples.

The chain recombines TRBV6-6 with TRBJ1-3; the D is unclear. CDR1 MNHNY and CDR2 SVGAGI come from the germline V gene (reference sequence). Trimming removed 1 base at V and 0 bases at J, with 4 bases between. The CDR3 consists of 14 residues. DNA of the CDR3: TGTGCCAGCAGTTACTTCGGCTCTGGAAACACCATATATTTT. It codes for CASSYFGSGNTIYF.

The chain recombines TRBV15 with TRBJ1-1; the match to TRBD1 covers 7 bases. J lost 1 base, V lost 6 bases, and 5 bases had no gene match. Germline assignment: CDR1 LNHNV and CDR2 YYDKDF (reference sequence). The CDR3 is 14 residues long. The CDR3 nucleotides read TGTGCCACCAGGGGACAGACTGGGAACACTGAAGCTTTCTTT. It is translated as CATRGQTGNTEAFF.

The chain joins TRBV4-1 to TRBJ2-7, with D possibly TRBD2 on 5 matching bases. V was cut by 0 bases and J by 2 bases, with 14 bases left in between. This CDR3 region has 16 residues. The V gene's germline CDR1 is MGHRA and CDR2 YSYEKL. CDR3 amino acids: CASSQDLIGSPYEQYF. CDR3 coding DNA: TGCGCCAGCAGCCAAGATCTTATAGGGAGTCCCTACGAGCAGTACTTC.

The chain is built from TRBV6-1 and TRBJ2-4; 11 bases are shared with TRBD2. V trimming: 3 bases; J trimming: 0 bases; junction bases outside the gene matches: 7. CDR1 and CDR2 (germline): MNHNS, SASEGT. The CDR3 extends over 18 amino acids. The chain's CDR3 is CASSDPPTSGIAKNIQYF. The CDR3 DNA follows: TGTGCCAGCAGTGATCCACCGACTAGCGGGATAGCCAAAAACATTCAGTACTTC.

J is TRBJ2-4 and V is TRBV14, with 9 bases matching TRBD1. Trimming at V came to 4 bases and at J to 6 bases, leaving 1 base not matched to a gene. This CDR3 comprises 13 residues. Germline lookup yields CDR1 SGHDN and CDR2 FVKESK. CDR3 bases: TGTGCCAGCAGCCTGACAGGGGGAAACATTCAGTACTTC. It is translated as CASSLTGGNIQYF.

The V and J genes are TRBV19 and TRBJ2-3; the D gene is possibly TRBD1 (5 bases). The germline gives CDR1 LNHDA, CDR2 SQIVND (reference sequence). V shed 6 bases and J shed 7 bases, with 23 bases lying between them. The CDR3 contains 16 residues. The CDR3: CASSDSTGALWNTQYF. DNA of the CDR3: TGTGCCAGTAGCGACTCTACAGGCGCCCTCTGGAATACGCAGTATTTT.

This clone has only one observation. The chain is built from TRBV9 and TRBJ2-1, with unresolved D. Trimming pared 3 bases from V and 2 bases from J, leaving 6 bases between. Looked up from germline, CDR1 is SGDLS and CDR2 is YYNGEE. The CDR3 sequence is 13 residues long. CDR3 nucleotides: TGTGCCAGCAGCGCCCTAGCCTACAATGAGCAGTTCTTC. It yields the protein CASSALAYNEQFF.

The rearrangement links TRBV7-2 to TRBJ2-5, with D perhaps matching TRBD2 (6 bases). The V gene lost 3 bases and the J gene lost 1 base, with 12 bases spanning the gap. The germline CDR1 and CDR2 sequences are SGHTA and FQGNSA. The CDR3 contains 15 residues. The CDR3, as DNA: TGTGCCAGCAGCTTTTCTAAGCGGGTCCAAGAGACCCAGTACTTC. Protein: CASSFSKRVQETQYF.

V gene TRBV5-4 combines with J gene TRBJ2-7, with D unclear. Deletions cut 0 bases from V and 5 bases from J, with 9 bases between. Germline values: CDR1 SGHNT, CDR2 YYREEE (reference sequence). The CDR3 length is 13 residues. CDR3 amino acids: CASSLAERNEQYF. CDR3 sequence (DNA): TGTGCCAGCAGCTTGGCCGAGAGGAACGAGCAGTACTTC.